These T cell receptor beta chains were read from a single sample in a study of blood T cell repertoires in COVID-19. Data came from immunoSEQ multiplex PCR; TCRdb stores just in-frame clones and leaves some out. The profile shows 200,000 to 300,000 clones, around four fifths of them singletons. The sequenced sample was peripheral blood. The receptors shown here come from a man in his sixties with acute or convalescent COVID-19. Each CDR3 is given with its conserved first and last residue. The D gene is left open where the match is weak. Where a row states a size, it is once, few, many or the class of an expanded clone; other rows omit it.

clone_size j_call v_call d_call cdr3_aa cdr3_nt
- TRBJ1-4 TRBV5-4 TRBD1 CACRDRDNEKLFF TGTGCCTGCCGAGACAGGGATAATGAAAAACTGTTTTTT
- TRBJ2-5 TRBV6-5 TRBD2 CASSFSTSGGQETQYF TGTGCCAGCAGTTTCTCGACTAGCGGGGGTCAGGAGACCCAGTACTTC
- TRBJ2-5 TRBV28 - CASIRGTAQETQYF TGTGCCAGCATCCGGGGGACGGCCCAAGAGACCCAGTACTTC
- TRBJ1-6 TRBV30 TRBD1 CAWRIREGARSPLHF TGTGCCTGGAGAATTCGGGAGGGGGCACGCTCACCCCTCCACTTT
- TRBJ2-5 TRBV19 - CASTPSSAQETQYF TGTGCCAGTACCCCTAGTAGCGCTCAAGAGACCCAGTACTTC
- TRBJ1-1 TRBV7-9 - CASSLAQGRNTEAFF TGTGCCAGCAGTCTAGCGCAGGGCCGGAACACTGAAGCTTTCTTT
- TRBJ1-5 TRBV6-1 - CASSERTYSPQHF TGTGCCAGCAGTGAGAGGACATATTCCCCCCAGCATTTT
- TRBJ1-4 TRBV19 - CASRGGANEKLFF TGTGCCAGTAGGGGGGGTGCTAATGAAAAACTGTTTTTT
- TRBJ2-5 TRBV15 - CATSRQGQETQYF TGTGCCACCAGCAGACAGGGACAAGAGACCCAGTACTTC
- TRBJ1-5 TRBV4-1 TRBD1 CASSQDRMGQGRSSQHF TGCGCCAGCAGCCAAGATCGTATGGGACAGGGCCGTTCGTCCCAGCATTTT
- TRBJ2-1 TRBV9 - CASSPPGSGPGEQFF TGTGCCAGCAGCCCCCCCGGGAGTGGACCGGGAGAGCAGTTCTTC
- TRBJ1-1 TRBV3-1/TRBV3-2 - CASSQELLMAAFF TGTGCCAGCAGCCAAGAATTATTAATGGCAGCTTTCTTT
- TRBJ2-7 TRBV19 - CASSIGAGRYEQYF TGTGCCAGTAGTATAGGGGCAGGGCGGTACGAGCAGTACTTC
- TRBJ2-4 TRBV5-3 - CARSPPRKLAKNIQYF TGTGCCAGAAGCCCCCCGCGGAAATTAGCCAAAAACATTCAGTACTTC
- TRBJ2-7 TRBV9 - CASSAQGGYEQYF TGTGCCAGCAGCGCTCAGGGGGGATACGAGCAGTACTTC
- TRBJ1-5 TRBV6-5 - CASSFGPYSNQPQHF TGTGCCAGCAGTTTCGGTCCGTATAGCAATCAGCCCCAGCATTTT
- TRBJ2-7 TRBV10-3 TRBD2 CAISAGTTLYEQYF TGTGCCATCAGCGCCGGGACTACCTTATACGAGCAGTACTTC
once TRBJ2-7 TRBV11-1 - CASSSGTGHGEQYF TGTGCCAGCAGCTCGGGAACGGGACACGGCGAGCAGTACTTC
many TRBJ2-5 TRBV3-1/TRBV3-2 TRBD1 CASSQEWVYRGQETQYF TGTGCCAGCAGCCAAGAGTGGGTATACAGGGGACAAGAGACCCAGTACTTC
- TRBJ1-1 TRBV7-9 - CASQVSRTEAFF TGTGCCAGCCAGGTCAGCCGAACTGAAGCTTTCTTT
once TRBJ2-4 TRBV18 TRBD1 CASSPQTGGAKNIQYF TGTGCCAGCTCACCACAAACAGGGGGAGCCAAAAACATTCAGTACTTC
- TRBJ1-2 TRBV5-6 - CASSSYSSSANYGYTF TGTGCCAGCAGCTCCTACAGTTCTTCAGCTAACTATGGCTACACCTTC
- TRBJ1-1 TRBV12-3/TRBV12-4 TRBD1 CASSLRDREAFF TGTGCCAGCAGTCTCAGGGACAGAGAAGCTTTCTTT
- TRBJ1-2 TRBV27 TRBD1 CASTGVGGYGYTF TGTGCCAGTACAGGGGTAGGAGGCTATGGCTACACCTTC
- TRBJ2-7 TRBV19 - CASSIAGYTYEQYF TGTGCCAGTAGTATAGCCGGGTACACCTACGAGCAGTACTTC
- TRBJ2-3 TRBV6-5 TRBD2 CASRVLAGGPDTQYF TGTGCCAGCAGGGTACTAGCGGGGGGGCCAGATACGCAGTATTTT
- TRBJ2-7 TRBV15 TRBD1 CATSRNSGTGSHEQYF TGTGCCACCAGCAGAAATTCCGGGACAGGGAGCCACGAGCAGTACTTC
- TRBJ2-1 TRBV7-8 TRBD2 CASSSTSGDTYNEQFF TGTGCCAGCAGCTCGACTAGCGGGGATACCTACAATGAGCAGTTCTTC
- TRBJ2-2 TRBV5-6 - CASSPGGNTGELFF TGTGCCAGCAGCCCCGGGGGGAACACCGGGGAGCTGTTTTTT
- TRBJ2-7 TRBV3-1/TRBV3-2 TRBD2 CASSQGRGGISYEQYF TGTGCCAGCAGCCAGGGGCGGGGGGGCATCTCCTACGAGCAGTACTTC
- TRBJ2-5 TRBV5-1 TRBD2 CASSPGAVGGGAGETQYF TGCGCCAGCAGCCCTGGAGCGGTCGGCGGGGGGGCTGGAGAGACCCAGTACTTC
- TRBJ2-1 TRBV7-8 TRBD2 CASSSRTSGGSSYNEQFF TGTGCCAGCAGCTCTCGGACTAGCGGGGGGTCAAGCTACAATGAGCAGTTCTTC
- TRBJ2-2 TRBV27 TRBD1 CASSLGGQWNTGELFF TGTGCCAGCAGTTTAGGGGGACAGTGGAACACCGGGGAGCTGTTTTTT
- TRBJ1-5 TRBV7-2 - CASSPFWGPLAPQHF TGTGCCAGCAGCCCTTTCTGGGGGCCCTTGGCGCCCCAGCATTTT
few TRBJ1-1 TRBV5-4 TRBD1 CASSLDPGGGEAFF TGTGCCAGCAGCTTGGATCCAGGGGGCGGGGAAGCTTTCTTT
once TRBJ2-5 TRBV11-2 TRBD1 CASSLAGGDRGGTQYF TGTGCCAGCAGCTTAGCGGGTGGAGACAGGGGGGGGACCCAGTACTTC
- TRBJ1-2 TRBV18 - CASSPLSGTQTNYGYTF TGTGCCAGCTCACCACTTTCCGGGACACAGACTAACTATGGCTACACCTTC
- TRBJ1-1 TRBV27 TRBD1 CASATGGDPEAFF TGTGCCAGCGCGACAGGGGGAGACCCTGAAGCTTTCTTT
- TRBJ2-2 TRBV7-3 TRBD2 CASSPGGTGTGELFF TGTGCCAGCAGCCCGGGGGGGACGGGCACCGGGGAGCTGTTTTTT
- TRBJ2-7 TRBV18 - CASADRRESSYEQYF TGTGCCAGCGCCGACAGGAGAGAAAGCTCCTACGAGCAGTACTTC
- TRBJ1-1 TRBV7-9 - CASSLAGRGMNTEAFF TGTGCCAGCAGCTTAGCGGGCAGGGGTATGAACACTGAAGCTTTCTTT
- TRBJ2-2 TRBV7-3 - CASSHDRGTGELFF TGTGCCAGCAGTCACGACCGGGGGACCGGGGAGCTGTTTTTT
- TRBJ2-7 TRBV2 - CASRSSGAPTQQYF TGTGCCAGCAGGTCTTCGGGAGCGCCTACGCAGCAGTACTTC
- TRBJ2-2 TRBV9 - CASSVVPAGPTGELFF TGTGCCAGCAGCGTAGTTCCAGCGGGTCCGACCGGGGAGCTGTTTTTT
- TRBJ2-3 TRBV10-3 TRBD2 CAISGTSGGPDTQYF TGTGCCATCAGTGGAACTAGCGGGGGACCAGATACGCAGTATTTT
- TRBJ1-3 TRBV6-1 TRBD1 CASSELTGEVGTIYF TGTGCCAGCAGTGAATTGACAGGGGAAGTGGGCACCATATATTTT
- TRBJ1-5 TRBV2 - CASGPRHNQPQHF TGTGCCAGCGGGCCCCGGCACAATCAGCCCCAGCATTTT
- TRBJ2-3 TRBV3-1/TRBV3-2 TRBD2 CAGPPPGLGVITHTQYF TGTGCCGGCCCACCGCCGGGACTAGGGGTAATCACGCATACGCAGTATTTT
- TRBJ2-3 TRBV5-4 - CASSLMGDGTDTQYF TGTGCCAGCAGCTTGATGGGAGATGGCACAGATACGCAGTATTTT
- TRBJ2-2 TRBV11-3 TRBD1 CASSRWDREVGELFF TGTGCCAGCAGCCGCTGGGACAGGGAGGTCGGGGAGCTGTTTTTT
- TRBJ2-3 TRBV7-2 - CASSATSLGMGNTQYF TGTGCCAGCAGCGCGACTAGTCTTGGTATGGGGAATACGCAGTATTTT
- TRBJ1-5 TRBV18 - CASSQGGGLQPQHF TGTGCCAGCTCCCAAGGGGGGGGGCTTCAGCCCCAGCATTTT
- TRBJ1-6 TRBV2 - CASSGAEGTPLHF TGTGCCAGCAGTGGGGCGGAGGGGACACCCCTCCACTTT
- TRBJ2-1 TRBV6-4 TRBD2 CASSDKAGGIDEQFF TGTGCCAGCAGTGATAAAGCGGGGGGGATCGATGAGCAGTTCTTC
- TRBJ1-1 TRBV10-3 - CAVGTGDHTEAFF TGTGCCGTAGGAACAGGAGATCACACTGAAGCTTTCTTT
- TRBJ2-3 TRBV24-1 TRBD1 CATSERTGASTDTQYF TGTGCCACCAGTGAACGAACAGGGGCTAGCACAGATACGCAGTATTTT
- TRBJ2-2 TRBV19 - CASSSWADTGELFF TGTGCCAGTAGTAGCTGGGCTGACACCGGGGAGCTGTTTTTT
few TRBJ2-5 TRBV6-2/TRBV6-3 - CASSPHRTDQETQYF TGTGCCAGCAGTCCCCACCGGACAGACCAAGAGACCCAGTACTTC